The rows below give T cell receptor beta chains drawn from one sample of a study of T cell repertoires in cytomegalovirus infection. TCRdb re-analysed the reads in MiXCR, keeping a single row per CDR3 protein. The table shows 560,000 or so distinct CDR3 sequences, with more than 15% occurring only once. What was sequenced was CD8+ T cells from PBMCs. These receptors were obtained from a human donor in good health (CMV status not recorded). Some clones in this sample may be carry-over from other donors' samples. Both conserved end residues are part of each CDR3. D genes are given only for firm matches. Rows may omit the clone size; those that give it use once, few, many or a size class.

J gene: TRBJ1-5
V gene: TRBV15
D gene: -
clone size: -
CDR3 DNA: TGTGCCACCAGCAGTAGGGGGATCGGTCAGCCCCAGCATTTT
CDR3 protein: CATSSRGIGQPQHF

J gene: TRBJ2-7
V gene: TRBV28
D gene: TRBD2
clone size: few
CDR3 DNA: TGTGCCAGCAGTTTGGGGCTTGGACTAGCGGGCGAGCAGTACTTC
CDR3 protein: CASSLGLGLAGEQYF

J gene: TRBJ2-3
V gene: TRBV7-3
D gene: TRBD2
clone size: many
CDR3 DNA: TGTGCCAGCAGCTTAACGCAGCGGGAGGGCACAGATACGCAGTATTTT
CDR3 protein: CASSLTQREGTDTQYF

J gene: TRBJ1-1
V gene: TRBV3-1
D gene: -
clone size: few
CDR3 DNA: TGTGCCAGCAGCCAAGTTGAGATGAACACTGAAGCTTTCTTT
CDR3 protein: CASSQVEMNTEAFF

J gene: TRBJ1-1
V gene: TRBV7-1
D gene: -
clone size: -
CDR3 DNA: TGTGCCAGCAGCCCCCGATTGAACACTGAAGATTTCTTT
CDR3 protein: CASSPRLNTEDFF

J gene: TRBJ2-7
V gene: TRBV30
D gene: -
clone size: few
CDR3 DNA: TGTGCCTGGAGTGTAAGCGGGGAGCAGTACTTC
CDR3 protein: CAWSVSGEQYF

J gene: TRBJ2-1
V gene: TRBV12-3/TRBV12-4
D gene: TRBD2
clone size: -
CDR3 DNA: TGTGCCAGCACGGAAGCGGGAGCGGCCCACAATGAGCAGTTCTTC
CDR3 protein: CASTEAGAAHNEQFF

J gene: TRBJ1-2
V gene: TRBV28
D gene: -
clone size: -
CDR3 DNA: TGTGCCAGTGGGGGGGGCTTGGACACCTTC
CDR3 protein: CASGGGLDTF

J gene: TRBJ2-7
V gene: TRBV7-9
D gene: -
clone size: many
CDR3 DNA: TGTGCCAGCAGCGGGTCAGGGGCCCGGAACGAGCAGTACTTC
CDR3 protein: CASSGSGARNEQYF

J gene: TRBJ1-5
V gene: TRBV25-1
D gene: -
clone size: -
CDR3 DNA: TGTGCCAGCAGTGAGAGTGGGGGAGGGAATCAGCCCCAGCATTTT
CDR3 protein: CASSESGGGNQPQHF

J gene: TRBJ2-7
V gene: TRBV7-9
D gene: -
clone size: few
CDR3 DNA: TGTGCCAGCAGCCAAACTACAGGATCCTACGAGCAGTACTTC
CDR3 protein: CASSQTTGSYEQYF

J gene: TRBJ2-1
V gene: TRBV28
D gene: TRBD1
clone size: -
CDR3 DNA: TGTGCCAGCAGTTTGCTGACAGGGACGGATGAGCAGTTCTTC
CDR3 protein: CASSLLTGTDEQFF

J gene: TRBJ2-1
V gene: TRBV27
D gene: -
clone size: many
CDR3 DNA: TGTGCCAGCAGTTACAGCCCCTATGAGCAGTTCTTC
CDR3 protein: CASSYSPYEQFF

J gene: TRBJ2-7
V gene: TRBV19
D gene: -
clone size: -
CDR3 DNA: TGTGCCAGTAGTACCCAGGGGACTTCCTACGAGCAGTACTTC
CDR3 protein: CASSTQGTSYEQYF

J gene: TRBJ2-1
V gene: TRBV20-1
D gene: -
clone size: many
CDR3 DNA: TGCAGTGCTAGGCGGAGCGACCCCTCCTACAATGAGCAGTTCTTC
CDR3 protein: CSARRSDPSYNEQFF

J gene: TRBJ2-6
V gene: TRBV14
D gene: -
clone size: -
CDR3 DNA: TGTGCCAGCAGCCAACATTTGTCTGGGGCCAACGTCCTGACTTTC
CDR3 protein: CASSQHLSGANVLTF

J gene: TRBJ1-1
V gene: TRBV20-1
D gene: TRBD1
clone size: few
CDR3 DNA: TGCAGTGCTGCCCAGGGGGACACTGAAGCTTTCTTT
CDR3 protein: CSAAQGDTEAFF

J gene: TRBJ2-7
V gene: TRBV5-5
D gene: -
clone size: many
CDR3 DNA: TGTGCCAGCAGCTCTGCGGCCCCGGGAACGGAGGCGTCCTCCTCGCTGCAGCAGTACTTC
CDR3 protein: CASSSAAPGTEASSSLQQYF

J gene: TRBJ2-7
V gene: TRBV7-6
D gene: -
clone size: many
CDR3 DNA: TGTGCCAGCAGCTCCGGACAGGGACTAAAATCCTACGAGCAGTACTTC
CDR3 protein: CASSSGQGLKSYEQYF

J gene: TRBJ1-4
V gene: TRBV6-5
D gene: -
clone size: many
CDR3 DNA: TGTGCCAGCAGTTACTCTTCAGGGTACACAACTAATGAAAAACTGTTTTTT
CDR3 protein: CASSYSSGYTTNEKLFF

J gene: TRBJ1-1
V gene: TRBV5-1
D gene: -
clone size: -
CDR3 DNA: TGCGCCAGCAGCTTGTACGTGTCGAACACTGAAGCTTTCTTT
CDR3 protein: CASSLYVSNTEAFF

J gene: TRBJ2-7
V gene: TRBV11-2
D gene: -
clone size: many
CDR3 DNA: TGTGCCAGCAGCTTAGGGGACCCGAGATCCTACGAGCAGTACTTC
CDR3 protein: CASSLGDPRSYEQYF

J gene: TRBJ2-3
V gene: TRBV24-1
D gene: -
clone size: -
CDR3 DNA: TGTGCCACCAGGTGGGGTAGCACAGATACGAAGTATTTT
CDR3 protein: CATRWGSTDTKYF

J gene: TRBJ2-3
V gene: TRBV20-1
D gene: TRBD2
clone size: -
CDR3 DNA: TGCAGTGCTAATGGACTAGCGGGGTACACAGATACGCAGTATTTT
CDR3 protein: CSANGLAGYTDTQYF

J gene: TRBJ1-3
V gene: TRBV19
D gene: -
clone size: few
CDR3 DNA: TGTGCCAGCCCCTCAGAGTCTGGAAACACCATATATTTT
CDR3 protein: CASPSESGNTIYF

J gene: TRBJ2-4
V gene: TRBV7-6
D gene: -
clone size: many
CDR3 DNA: TGTGCCAGCAGCCCTAGCTGGGGCCCCCAGGGCATTCAGTACTTC
CDR3 protein: CASSPSWGPQGIQYF

J gene: TRBJ1-2
V gene: TRBV27
D gene: -
clone size: few
CDR3 DNA: TGTGCCAGCAGTTTAAGGGGGGCACCCTATGGCTACACCTTC
CDR3 protein: CASSLRGAPYGYTF

J gene: TRBJ1-1
V gene: TRBV4-2
D gene: -
clone size: once
CDR3 DNA: TGTGCCAGCAGCCAAGCGACCGACGGGGCTTTCTTT
CDR3 protein: CASSQATDGAFF

J gene: TRBJ2-7
V gene: TRBV2
D gene: -
clone size: few
CDR3 DNA: TGTGCCAGCTTTCATCAGGGAACAGGCTACGAGCAGTACTTC
CDR3 protein: CASFHQGTGYEQYF

J gene: TRBJ2-7
V gene: TRBV19
D gene: TRBD1
clone size: -
CDR3 DNA: TGTGCCAGTAGTACACCAGGGGGCCGTAACTACGAGCAGTACTTC
CDR3 protein: CASSTPGGRNYEQYF

J gene: TRBJ2-7
V gene: TRBV7-9
D gene: -
clone size: many
CDR3 DNA: TGTGCCAGCAGCCCGCAAGCAGGGAGGCACGAGCAGTACTTC
CDR3 protein: CASSPQAGRHEQYF

J gene: TRBJ2-3
V gene: TRBV7-2
D gene: -
clone size: many
CDR3 DNA: TGTGCCAGCAGCTTTCCCCGAGACCGCACAGATACGCAGTATTTT
CDR3 protein: CASSFPRDRTDTQYF

J gene: TRBJ2-2
V gene: TRBV10-3
D gene: TRBD1
clone size: many
CDR3 DNA: TGTGCCATCAGCCCTCCGGGACAGGGGGTTACCGGGGAGCTGTTTTTT
CDR3 protein: CAISPPGQGVTGELFF

J gene: TRBJ2-3
V gene: TRBV7-2
D gene: -
clone size: many
CDR3 DNA: TGTGCCAGCAGCTTCAGACTATACGGCATATCAGATACGCAGTATTTT
CDR3 protein: CASSFRLYGISDTQYF

J gene: TRBJ1-5
V gene: TRBV4-1
D gene: -
clone size: -
CDR3 DNA: TGCGCCAGCAGCCAAGGAGCATATAGCAATCAGCCCCAGCATTTT
CDR3 protein: CASSQGAYSNQPQHF

J gene: TRBJ2-1
V gene: TRBV5-1
D gene: -
clone size: -
CDR3 DNA: TGCGCCAGCAGCCGCCGGGGGAATGAGCAGTTCTTC
CDR3 protein: CASSRRGNEQFF

J gene: TRBJ2-1
V gene: TRBV20-1
D gene: -
clone size: -
CDR3 DNA: TGCAGTGCTAGAGATATCCGGAGCTCCTACAATGAGCAGTTCTTC
CDR3 protein: CSARDIRSSYNEQFF

J gene: TRBJ2-7
V gene: TRBV5-4
D gene: -
clone size: -
CDR3 DNA: TGTGCCAGCAGCTGGGAGGGGGCGCAGGGCGAGCAGTACTTC
CDR3 protein: CASSWEGAQGEQYF

J gene: TRBJ1-6
V gene: TRBV19
D gene: -
clone size: -
CDR3 DNA: TGTGCCAGTAGTACCCGGGGGCTGGATTCACCCCTCCACTTT
CDR3 protein: CASSTRGLDSPLHF

J gene: TRBJ2-3
V gene: TRBV29-1
D gene: -
clone size: many
CDR3 DNA: TGCAGCGTCTCACCTTCAGGGGTATCGCGTGGAGATACGCAGTATTTT
CDR3 protein: CSVSPSGVSRGDTQYF

J gene: TRBJ1-5
V gene: TRBV2
D gene: -
clone size: -
CDR3 DNA: TGTGCCAGCAGTGAGAGTTTTAGCAATCAGCCCCAGCATTTT
CDR3 protein: CASSESFSNQPQHF

J gene: TRBJ1-2
V gene: TRBV6-5
D gene: TRBD1
clone size: many
CDR3 DNA: TGTGCCAGCAGTTACTCGCGGGACAGACCCTATGGCTACACCTTC
CDR3 protein: CASSYSRDRPYGYTF

J gene: TRBJ2-6
V gene: TRBV27
D gene: -
clone size: -
CDR3 DNA: TGTGCCAGCAGTTTGGGTTATGGGGGCAACGTCCTGACTTTC
CDR3 protein: CASSLGYGGNVLTF

J gene: TRBJ2-7
V gene: TRBV4-2
D gene: TRBD2
clone size: -
CDR3 DNA: TGTGCCAGCAGCCAAGATTGGCCTAGCGGGAGTAGAAACGAGCAGTACTTC
CDR3 protein: CASSQDWPSGSRNEQYF

J gene: TRBJ2-1
V gene: TRBV12-3/TRBV12-4
D gene: -
clone size: many
CDR3 DNA: TGTGCCAGCAGTCGTCGTGGGGCAGGGCTCTACAATGAGCAGTTCTTC
CDR3 protein: CASSRRGAGLYNEQFF

J gene: TRBJ2-7
V gene: TRBV5-1
D gene: TRBD1
clone size: -
CDR3 DNA: TGCGCCAGCAGTTACCCGGGACAGGGAACCTACGAGCAGTACTTC
CDR3 protein: CASSYPGQGTYEQYF

J gene: TRBJ2-5
V gene: TRBV7-7
D gene: -
clone size: few
CDR3 DNA: TGTGCTAGCAGCCCGGACCCCGGCGAGGCCCAGTACTTC
CDR3 protein: CASSPDPGEAQYF

J gene: TRBJ2-7
V gene: TRBV5-4
D gene: -
clone size: few
CDR3 DNA: TGTGCCAGCAGCTCGGACGGGTCTACTACCTCCTACGAGCAGTACTTC
CDR3 protein: CASSSDGSTTSYEQYF

J gene: TRBJ2-1
V gene: TRBV5-6
D gene: TRBD2
clone size: -
CDR3 DNA: TGTGCAAGCAGCTTGTGGGGGAGGGCCGGGAACAATGAGCAGTTCTTC
CDR3 protein: CASSLWGRAGNNEQFF

J gene: TRBJ1-1
V gene: TRBV2
D gene: TRBD1
clone size: many
CDR3 DNA: TGTGCCAGCAGTGGGGGGACAGCCATGAACACTGAAGCTTTCTTT
CDR3 protein: CASSGGTAMNTEAFF